Listed here is a single TCR beta chain. Its antigen is still unknown. One base away there is no much larger clone; base qualities are not given. These data are taken from a study of CD8 T cells in Susac syndrome (dated by TCRdb to the late 2010s). Study-level background: Repertoire sequencing was used to test whether CD8+ T cell activation and differentiation in Susac syndrome was antigen driven.

The research as a whole found: The number of individuals in the TCR sequencing and HLA analysis was recognized as being relatively small.

High-throughput TCR beta sequencing profiled peripheral blood CD8+ and CD4+ T cells from healthy donors, Susac syndrome patients and multiple sclerosis patients. Healthy donors were included as age- and sex-matched controls. Bulk CD8+ and CD4+ T cells were purified by magnetic negative isolation, whereas CD8+ TEMRA cells were enriched by FACS. Blood was collected in EDTA tubes and processed within 24 hours, with PBMCs isolated through density gradient centrifugation. PBMCs intended for TCR sequencing were frozen in liquid nitrogen and were later thawed in a 37 degrees C water bath. Purity of sorted or isolated CD4+, CD8+ and CD8+ TEMRA cells was at least 90%. V has 6 bases trimmed and J has 6 bases trimmed; junction bases matching no gene number 10. Including cysteine and phenylalanine, the CDR3 has 14 amino acids. The sequence is cut down to CDR3 DNA, 42 bases in frame from base 1. CDR1 and CDR2 are drawn from the germline V gene: MNHEY, SVGAGI.

RNA was extracted with the RNeasy kit and 0.5 to 1 ug was reverse transcribed using random hexamers. The immunoSEQ multiplex PCR assay, covering 54 Vbeta and 13 Jbeta segments, was used to amplify TCR beta CDR3 regions. Bias from PCR amplification was corrected by using a synthetic template baseline for primer optimization and for computational correction. Per the source publication's procedure: Reads were annotated to V, D and J genes according to IMGT and were analyzed with immunoSEQ Analyzer, with only productive sequences retained. Clonality was computed as one minus Shannon entropy normalized by log2 of the number of productive unique sequences. For each patient and control, public and private clones were evaluated among the 100 most prevalent clones. Susac-specific clones were defined as absent from healthy and MS cohorts, 1052 published viral clones and other ImmuneACCESS disease sequences. The public sequencing data were trimmed at Q25 with fastp and processed into clonotypes with MiXCR by TCRdb, which kept only in-frame beta chains. One record per CDR3 amino acid sequence lists the most common genes and DNA. The authors' filters were not applied to this entry. This sample has under 200,000 distinct CDR3 sequences in its table, and 90% to 95% of those were observed once. The top ten constitute over 0.12% of the sample.

The rearranged segments are TRBV6-5 and TRBJ1-1; 7 central nucleotides agree with TRBD1. The receptor's source is a human donor in good health. The sample comprised CD4+ T cells from PBMCs. The sequenced DNA: TGTGCCAGCAGGGGAATGGGAACAGGGGCTGAAGCTTTCTTT. It specifies CASRGMGTGAEAFF.